Given below is one T cell receptor beta chain in context. Its antigen is unknown. This CDR3 comprises 16 residues. The V end lost 5 bases, the J end lost 0 bases, and 13 bases lay between the germline ends. Unique molecular identifiers were used to barcode this TCRbeta library. TCRdb recomputed calls from the PCR reads with MiXCR, one row per CDR3 protein. The sample lists hundreds of thousands of distinct CDR3 sequences, around 15% seen once, with roughly two fifths in the top ten. This specimen belongs to a study of T-cell reconstitution after alpha-beta-depleted transplantation in children. Study-level findings and limits: Reportedly, only several hundred clones from non-depleted graft cells drove alpha-beta T-cell counts at about two months.

The TCR comes from a male patient under 10 years old who had a stem cell transplant for acute lymphoblastic leukemia, so the T cells may come from the graft donor. The chain has TRBV12-3 or TRBV12-4 and TRBJ1-4, with D hard to call. Source: PBMCs, mostly from graft donor cells, taken 360 days after TCRalphabeta/CD19-depleted stem cell transplant. DNA of the CDR3: TGTGCCAGCAGTCCGTACGTCTCTGCAACTAATGAAAAACTGTTTTTT. Protein: CASSPYVSATNEKLFF.